Listed here are 21 T cell receptor beta chains from one sample, sequenced in a study of shared clonotypes between healthy human individuals (dated by TCRdb to between 2020 and 2021). Library preparation used the immunoSEQ multiplex PCR assay. TCRdb obtained this table from immuneACCESS and retained in-frame rearrangements with V and J assigned. These tables miss some clones; where compared with another copy, unresolved V genes account for less than half of the shortfall, and the remainder is unexplained. The sample table lists 2 million to 2.5 million clones, almost 96% of them with a count of one. The top ten clonotypes cover over 0.1% of the sample. The material sequenced was naive CD4+ T cells sorted from blood. This specimen's cell subset or site label, interpreted: CD45RA+ positively selected. These receptors all come from a man aged 18 to 30 in good health.

The chain uses TRBV7-3 and TRBJ2-3, with D perhaps given as TRBD1 or TRBD2 (5 bases each). The CDR3 totals 15 residues. Germline CDR1 reads SGHTA; CDR2 reads FQGTGA. V lost 1 base, J lost 1 base, and 9 bases lay in between. CDR3 in DNA: TGTGCCAGCAGCTTAAGAATGGGGGGCACAGATACGCAGTATTTT. Residues: CASSLRMGGTDTQYF.

The V and J genes are TRBV5-1 and TRBJ1-4; no clear D. V was cut by 2 bases and J by 5 bases, with 13 bases left in between. This CDR3 has 15 amino acids. From germline, CDR1 is SGHRS and CDR2 YFSETQ. CDR3 DNA: TGCGCCAGCAGCTTCAGCGGATTATCGAATGAAAAACTGTTTTTT. The encoded protein is CASSFSGLSNEKLFF.

The genes are TRBV4-2 and TRBJ2-2; 9 bases map to TRBD2. Germline V CDR1 and CDR2: LGHNA, YNFKEQ. The CDR3 has 16 amino acids. V gave up 1 base and J gave up 5 bases; unmatched junction bases: 5. The CDR3, as DNA: TGTGCCAGCAGCCAAGGTCCTAGCGGGGAGACCGGGGAGCTGTTTTTT. Translating it yields CASSQGPSGETGELFF.

The V gene is TRBV27, the J gene TRBJ2-3; 7 positions match TRBD1. The CDR3 consists of 16 residues. Trimming at V came to 7 bases and at J to 2 bases, leaving 12 bases not matched to a gene. Looked up from germline, CDR1 is MNHEY and CDR2 is SMNVEV (reference sequence). The DNA of the CDR3 is TGTGCCAGCAAGACGGGACAGTCACTACCCACAGATACGCAGTATTTT. It translates to CASKTGQSLPTDTQYF.

V gene TRBV5-8 combines with J gene TRBJ1-1; D is unresolved. V was pared by 0 bases and J by 13 bases, with 13 bases between. This CDR3 region has 12 residues. Germline V gene data show CDR1 as SGHTS and CDR2 as YDEGEE. The CDR3 nucleotides are TGTGCCAGCAGCTTGGCCCGACGGGGTGATTTCTTT. Its protein product is CASSLARRGDFF. Full variable domain (rest looked up from reference TRBV5-8 and TRBJ1-1): EAGVTQSPTHLIKTRGQQATLRCSPISGHTSVYWYQQALGLGLQFLLWYDEGEERNRGNFPPRFSGRQFPNYSSELNVNALELEDSALYLCASSLARRGDFFGQGTRLTVV.

This clone is a singleton in its sample. The J gene is TRBJ2-7, the V gene TRBV11-2; 8 positions match TRBD2. This CDR3 has 16 residues. Losses at the gene ends were 3 bases for V and 2 bases for J; bases not matched to a gene: 9. The germline CDR1 and CDR2 sequences are SGHAT and FQNNGV. CDR3 protein: CASSFIGGGKTYEQYF. CDR3 DNA sequence: TGTGCCAGCAGCTTTATTGGCGGGGGGAAGACCTACGAGCAGTACTTC.

This clone was observed a handful of times. This chain uses TRBV19 with TRBJ2-2, with D possibly being TRBD2 (6 bases). CDR1 and CDR2 (germline): LNHDA, SQIVND (reference sequence). The V end was cut by 5 bases, the J end by 6 bases, with 16 bases between. There are 15 residues in the CDR3. The CDR3 DNA reads as TGTGCCAGTAGTGTGACTAGTGATTTGGCCGGGGAGCTGTTTTTT. Encoded protein: CASSVTSDLAGELFF.

With respect to this clone: Within the sample, other DNA sequences also encode this same CDR3. This chain joins TRBV5-1 and TRBJ1-1; D gene uncertain. The CDR3 sequence is 13 residues long. Germline V lookup: CDR1 SGHRS, CDR2 YFSETQ. V lost 1 base and J 1 base, leaving 5 bases between the germline ends. DNA for the CDR3: TGCGCCAGCAGCTTGTACACGAACACTGAAGCTTTCTTT. This encodes CASSLYTNTEAFF. The variable domain in full, with the rest retrieved from reference TRBV5-1 and TRBJ1-1, is KAGVTQTPRYLIKTRGQQVTLSCSPISGHRSVSWYQQTPGQGLQFLFEYFSETQRNKGNFPGRFSGRQFSNSRSEMNVSTLELGDSALYLCASSLYTNTEAFFGQGTRLTVV.

Worth noting for this clone: The same CDR3 arises from other DNA sequences in this sample as well. V is TRBV27 and J is TRBJ2-3; the D is unclear. The CDR3 length is 12 residues. V was trimmed by 5 bases and J by 0 bases, leaving 3 bases between them. Germline loops: CDR1 MNHEY, CDR2 SMNVEV (reference sequence). The CDR3 is CASSRSTDTQYF. The DNA of the CDR3 is TGTGCCAGCAGTCGTAGCACAGATACGCAGTATTTT.

J is TRBJ1-1 and V is TRBV6-5; D is unclear. V gave up 6 bases and J gave up 3 bases, with 8 bases separating them. This CDR3 has 12 amino acids. The V gene's germline CDR1 is MNHEY and CDR2 SVGAGI. Here the CDR3 DNA reads TGTGCCAGCAGGGATCGGGACACTGAAGCTTTCTTT. Translation gives CASRDRDTEAFF.

The chain is built from TRBV6-5 and TRBJ1-1; possible D gene TRBD1, 5 bases. Trimming stripped 7 bases from V and 8 bases from J, with 14 bases between. The germline CDR1 and CDR2 sequences are MNHEY and SVGAGI. The CDR3 loop spans 12 amino acids. The CDR3 coding sequence is TGTGCCAGCACCCCCAGTCGGGGCGAAGCTTTCTTT. As protein: CASTPSRGEAFF.

This rearrangement joins TRBV5-1 to TRBJ2-5, with unresolved D. With the DNA end fitting TRBJ2-7 better, the J assignment may be wrong. The CDR3 runs 13 residues. From germline, CDR1 is SGHRS and CDR2 YFSETQ. CDR3 in DNA: TGCGCCAGCAGCTTGGATGTCTATTACGAGCAGTACTTC. It codes for CASSLDVYYEQYF.

In the case of this clone: This sample also contains other DNA sequences that code for the same CDR3. The chain links TRBV19 to TRBJ1-3; D is ambiguous. Germline CDR1 and CDR2: LNHDA and SQIVND (reference sequence). The CDR3 spans 13 residues. Trimming took off 6 bases at V and 0 bases at J, with 6 bases between the two ends. The CDR3, as DNA: TGTGCCAGTAGAAGGGCCTCTGGAAACACCATATATTTT. It codes for CASRRASGNTIYF. Combining the CDR3 with reference TRBV19 and TRBJ1-3 gives the whole variable domain DGGITQSPKYLFRKEGQNVTLSCEQNLNHDAMYWYRQDPGQGLRLIYYSQIVNDFQKGDIAEGYSVSREKKESFPLTVTSAQKNPTAFYLCASRRASGNTIYFGEGSWLTVV.

The V gene is TRBV5-1, the J gene TRBJ2-5; D is perhaps TRBD2 (6 bases). The CDR3 runs to 15 residues. Germline values: CDR1 SGHRS, CDR2 YFSETQ. V dropped 3 bases and J dropped 2 bases, with 14 bases sitting between them. DNA for the CDR3: TGCGCCAGCAGCTCGGCGGGAATGGGGCAAGAGACCCAGTACTTC. It codes for CASSSAGMGQETQYF.

This rearrangement joins TRBV7-2 to TRBJ2-1, with no clear D. V was pared by 1 base and J by 10 bases, with 8 bases between. In germline, CDR1 is SGHTA, CDR2 FQGNSA. The CDR3 spans 12 residues. CDR3 amino acids: CASSLVVGEQFF. The CDR3 DNA is TGTGCCAGCAGCTTAGTTGTAGGCGAGCAGTTCTTC.

The J gene is TRBJ2-7, the V gene TRBV9; the D is unclear. Germline lookup yields CDR1 SGDLS and CDR2 YYNGEE. V was clipped by 0 bases and J by 5 bases, with 12 bases between them. The CDR3 is 14 amino acids. The chain's CDR3 is CASSVEPSLNEQYF. The CDR3 nucleotides read TGTGCCAGCAGCGTAGAACCGAGCCTCAACGAGCAGTACTTC.

This clone was counted once. V is TRBV28 and J is TRBJ2-7; the D call may be TRBD1 or TRBD2 (5 bases each). This CDR3 is 14 amino acids long. V was cut by 5 bases and J by 4 bases, with 15 bases left in between. Germline loops: CDR1 MDHEN, CDR2 SYDVKM. The CDR3 region is CASSTGPKAYEQYF. In DNA form, the CDR3 reads TGTGCCAGCAGTACGGGGCCTAAGGCTTACGAGCAGTACTTC. The full variable domain, rest sourced from reference TRBV28 and TRBJ2-7, is DVKVTQSSRYLVKRTGEKVFLECVQDMDHENMFWYRQDPGLGLRLIYFSYDVKMKEKGDIPEGYSVSREKKERFSLILESASTNQTSMYLCASSTGPKAYEQYFGPGTRLTVT.

With regard to this clone: This CDR3 is also generated by other DNA sequences in the sample. V and J are TRBV6-5 and TRBJ2-2; D is possibly TRBD1 or TRBD2 (5 bases each). Trimming removed 6 bases at V and 2 bases at J, with 13 bases between. From germline, CDR1 is MNHEY and CDR2 SVGAGI. The CDR3 loop spans 15 amino acids. In DNA form, the CDR3 reads TGTGCCAGCAGAACCGGGACCAAAAACACCGGGGAGCTGTTTTTT. Translated, it gives CASRTGTKNTGELFF.

This chain uses TRBV10-1 with TRBJ2-7; the D gene is possibly TRBD2 (5 bases). CDR1 is WNHNN and CDR2 is SYGVQD in the germline V gene (reference sequence). Trimming left V 4 bases short and J 3 bases short, with 13 bases between. This CDR3 has 14 amino acids. In nucleotides, the CDR3 is TGCGCCAGCAGTGCCCAAACCGGGATCTACGAGCAGTACTTC. It codes for CASSAQTGIYEQYF.

This chain joins TRBV15 and TRBJ2-7, with 7 positions matching TRBD2. V was clipped by 0 bases and J by 6 bases; unmatched bases: 5. Germline V gene data show CDR1 as LNHNV and CDR2 as YYDKDF (reference sequence). CDR3 length equals 14 residues. The DNA for the CDR3 is TGTGCCACCAGCAGAGATCGGCTAGCGGTCGAGCAGTACTTC. It encodes CATSRDRLAVEQYF.

This clone showed up just once. J is TRBJ2-3 and V is TRBV6-6; the match to TRBD2 covers 10 bases. The CDR3 runs 14 residues. V lost 7 bases and J lost 5; bases outside the gene matches: 6. The V gene's germline CDR1 is MNHNY and CDR2 SVGAGI (reference sequence). The CDR3 loop is CASTLAGVKDTQYF. As DNA, the CDR3 is TGTGCCAGCACCCTAGCGGGGGTTAAAGATACGCAGTATTTT.